Each of the 28 T cell receptor beta chains below was sequenced from the same sample in a study of blood T cell repertoires in COVID-19. Generated by immunoSEQ multiplex PCR, the TCRdb table keeps only in-frame clones and is missing some. The table includes under 130,000 clones, 80% to 90% detected once. Sequenced input: peripheral blood. The receptors shown here come from a woman in her 70s with acute or convalescent COVID-19.

This chain links TRBV5-1 with TRBJ2-1, with D perhaps matching TRBD2 (5 bases). Germline V gene lookup returns CDR1 SGHRS and CDR2 YFSETQ. The CDR3 loop spans 16 amino acids. With 0 bases removed from V and 0 bases from J, the gap between germline ends came to 10 bases. The CDR3 loop is CASSLDPGSSYNEQFF. DNA of the CDR3: TGCGCCAGCAGCTTGGATCCGGGGAGCTCCTACAATGAGCAGTTCTTC.

This clone has only one observation. The DNA is omitted, as the CDR3 cannot be located on it reliably, and the CDR3 follows TCRdb's listing. The chain joins TRBV9 to TRBJ1-2. The germline V gene encodes CDR1 SGDLS and CDR2 YYNGEE. The CDR3 extends over 13 residues, inclusive of both ends. CDR3 protein: CASSVAVGSGITF.

The chain recombines TRBV13 with TRBJ2-2; 10 bases are shared with TRBD1. Germline-derived CDR1 and CDR2 are PRHDT and FYEKMQ (reference sequence). The CDR3 totals 15 residues. Unmatched junction bases numbered 1, after V lost 1 base and J lost 5 bases. The CDR3, as DNA: TGTGCCAGCAGCTTAGAGGGACAGGGGACCGGGGAGCTGTTTTTT. Its protein is CASSLEGQGTGELFF.

CDR3 DNA: TGTGCCAGCAGTTATTCCCCGACAGGGGGCTACGAGCAGTACTTC. The encoded protein is CASSYSPTGGYEQYF. The rearrangement uses TRBV6-2 or TRBV6-3 and TRBJ2-7; 9 bases agree with TRBD1. This CDR3 has 15 residues. Looked up from germline, CDR1 is MNHEY and CDR2 is SVGEGT. Trimming took 3 bases from V and 3 from J; bases not matched to a gene: 6.

CDR3: CASSVLTEPNYGYTF. CDR3 nucleotides: TGTGCCAGCAGCGTCCTGACAGAACCCAACTATGGCTACACCTTC. The chain is built from TRBV7-9 and TRBJ1-2; tentatively, D is TRBD1 (5 bases). The CDR3 spans 15 residues. Germline-derived CDR1 and CDR2 are SEHNR and FQNEAQ (reference sequence). V gave up 5 bases and J gave up 2 bases, with 15 bases separating them.

The chain employs TRBV9 and TRBJ2-7, with 12 bases lining up with TRBD2. This CDR3 region has 16 residues. Germline values: CDR1 SGDLS, CDR2 YYNGEE. With 4 bases clipped from V and 6 bases from J, the junction kept 11 bases outside the gene matches. The CDR3 spells CASSPRRLAGAIEQYF. CDR3 DNA sequence: TGTGCCAGCAGCCCAAGGCGACTAGCGGGAGCTATCGAGCAGTACTTC.

The chain has TRBV4-2 and TRBJ2-6, with TRBD1 matching over 8 bases. V shed 3 bases, J shed 2 bases, and the junction held 15 bases outside the gene matches. Per germline, CDR1 LGHNA and CDR2 YNFKEQ. This CDR3 spans 20 amino acids. The CDR3 DNA follows: TGTGCCAGCAGCCAGTGGACGGCAGGGGGCTTTCCTGCTGGGGCCAACGTCCTGACTTTC. The encoded protein is CASSQWTAGGFPAGANVLTF.

The CDR3 spells CAITLGGGGSNEQFF. Written as DNA, the CDR3 is TGTGCCATCACCCTAGGAGGCGGGGGGAGTAATGAGCAGTTCTTC. The chain uses TRBV10-3 and TRBJ2-1; 8 nucleotides match TRBD2. This CDR3 region has 15 residues. The germline gives CDR1 ENHRY, CDR2 SYGVKD. The trim removed 7 bases at V and 7 bases at J, leaving 12 bases unmatched.

The J gene is TRBJ2-2, the V gene TRBV5-1, with 10 positions matching TRBD1. V was clipped by 3 bases and J by 4 bases; unmatched bases: 9. The CDR3 runs 17 residues. The germline V gene encodes CDR1 SGHRS and CDR2 YFSETQ. The CDR3 nucleotides are TGCGCCAGCAGCTCAAACCGGGACAGGGGAATCACCGGGGAGCTGTTTTTT. Protein: CASSSNRDRGITGELFF.

The CDR3 is CASSQQRTAYGYTF. In DNA, the CDR3 is TGCGCCAGCAGCCAGCAAAGGACAGCCTATGGCTACACCTTC. This rearrangement joins TRBV4-1 to TRBJ1-2; D might be TRBD1 (6 bases). CDR1 is MGHRA, CDR2 YSYEKL, per germline. The CDR3 contains 14 residues. V lost 3 bases and J lost 4, with 12 bases in between.

This clone was recorded once. The chain has TRBV7-9 and TRBJ2-1; TRBD2 matches at 8 bases. Germline CDR1 and CDR2: SEHNR and FQNEAQ (reference sequence). J gave up 6 bases and V 5 bases, and 9 bases lay outside the gene matches. This CDR3 spans 15 amino acids. CDR3 residues: CASSRTGTRANEQFF. In nucleotides, the CDR3 is TGTGCCAGCAGCCGTACCGGGACTAGGGCCAATGAGCAGTTCTTC.

This clone was seen just once. The chain uses TRBV29-1 and TRBJ1-3; D is possibly TRBD1 (5 bases). Trimming removed 4 bases from V and 4 bases from J, with 11 bases in between. Per germline, CDR1 SQVTM and CDR2 ANQGSEA. The CDR3 covers 13 residues. The DNA for the CDR3 is TGCAGCGTTGCCGGGACTGTAGGAAACACCATATATTTT. It yields the protein CSVAGTVGNTIYF.

The V call is TRBV6-5, the J call TRBJ1-5; unclear D gene. V shed 2 bases and J shed 4 bases, with 6 bases lying between them. This CDR3 is built from 13 residues. The germline V gene has CDR1 MNHEY and CDR2 SVGAGI. Here the CDR3 DNA reads TGTGCCAGCAGTTACAACAATAATCAGCCCCAGCATTTT. This translates into CASSYNNNQPQHF.

This chain connects TRBV11-2 to TRBJ2-7; TRBD1 aligns across 8 bases. The CDR3 has 14 residues. Trimming at V came to 3 bases and at J to 5 bases, leaving 6 bases not matched to a gene. Germline CDR1 and CDR2: SGHAT and FQNNGV. CDR3 loop: CASSLLDRVHEQYF. For the CDR3, the DNA is TGTGCCAGCAGCTTGCTGGACAGGGTCCACGAGCAGTACTTC.

The chain is built from TRBV7-2 and TRBJ1-2; 10 bases match TRBD1. In germline, CDR1 is SGHTA, CDR2 FQGNSA. The CDR3 totals 16 residues. Unmatched junction bases numbered 16, after V lost 7 bases and J lost 8 bases. CDR3 sequence: CASTQNRATGGAGYTF. The CDR3 nucleotides read TGTGCCAGCACCCAAAACCGGGCGACAGGGGGCGCCGGCTACACCTTC. The full variable domain, in which reference TRBV7-2 and TRBJ1-2 provide the parts outside the CDR3, is GAGVSQSPSNKVTEKGKDVELRCDPISGHTALYWYRQSLGQGLEFLIYFQGNSAPDKSGLPSDRFSAERTGGSVSTLTIQRTQQEDSAVYLCASTQNRATGGAGYTFGSGTRLTVV.

Remarks on this clone: Germline is not matched at one junction end, which may reflect a read error. This rearrangement joins TRBV5-1 to TRBJ1-1, with TRBD1 matching 7 bases. Germline V gives CDR1 SGHRS, CDR2 YFSETQ. The CDR3 length is 15 residues. CDR3 coding DNA: TGCGCCAGCAGCCCAACCGGGACAGCGAACATTGAAGCTTTCTTT. It is translated as CASSPTGTANIEAFF.

The chain combines TRBV19 with TRBJ1-1, with a weak D call TRBD1 (5 bases). The germline CDR1 and CDR2 sequences are LNHDA and SQIVND (reference sequence). The CDR3 extends over 16 amino acids. V lost 3 bases to trimming and J lost 0 bases, with 14 bases between them. CDR3: CASSMEEGRVNTEAFF. The CDR3 nucleotides are TGTGCCAGTAGTATGGAGGAGGGGCGCGTGAACACTGAAGCTTTCTTT.

Written as DNA, the CDR3 is TGCAGCGTCGCTGCTTCGGACAGGGTTTATGGCTACACCTTC. Translation: CSVAASDRVYGYTF. This sequence joins TRBV29-1 and TRBJ1-2; 8 bases are shared with TRBD1. The ends lost 6 bases at V and 5 bases at J; junction bases unmatched: 11. Germline V gene data show CDR1 as SQVTM and CDR2 as ANQGSEA. The CDR3 runs 14 residues.

This clone has a single count. V and J are TRBV7-2 and TRBJ1-1; D is possibly TRBD1 (6 bases). From germline, CDR1 is SGHTA and CDR2 FQGNSA. Trimming removed 1 base at V and 10 bases at J, with 13 bases between. CDR3 size: 13 residues. CDR3 in DNA: TGTGCCAGCAGCTTAGGGGCAGGGGTCTTAGCTTTCTTT. Translation: CASSLGAGVLAFF.

This clone was seen more than once but under ten times. The genes are TRBV29-1 and TRBJ1-2; D call uncertain. The germline V gene encodes CDR1 SQVTM and CDR2 ANQGSEA. Between the trimmed V and J ends, which lost 2 bases and 4 bases, there was a span of 8 bases. This CDR3 comprises 12 residues. Here the CDR3 DNA reads TGCAGCGTTGAACTGGCGGCCTATGGCTACACCTTC. Residues: CSVELAAYGYTF.

The V gene is TRBV30, the J gene TRBJ2-5; TRBD1 aligns across 7 bases. CDR1 is GTSNPN and CDR2 is SVGIG in the germline V gene (reference sequence). V trimming: 7 bases; J trimming: 5 bases; junction bases outside the gene matches: 7. This CDR3 comprises 12 residues. The CDR3 DNA follows: TGTGCCTACAGGGGCGGGTGGGAGACCCAGTACTTC. It codes for CAYRGGWETQYF.

CDR3 nucleotides: TGTGCCAGCAGCCCTAGCGGGATGTCCTACGAGCAGTACTTC. This codes for CASSPSGMSYEQYF. The V and J genes are TRBV7-2 and TRBJ2-7; the match to TRBD2 covers 9 bases. Germline V gene lookup returns CDR1 SGHTA and CDR2 FQGNSA. With V trimmed by 5 bases and J by 1 base, 3 bases remained unmatched. This CDR3 has 14 residues.

The chain employs TRBV9 and TRBJ2-2; 9 nucleotides line up with TRBD1. The J segment lost 6 bases and the V segment lost 4 bases, leaving 4 bases of the junction unmatched. Germline-derived CDR1 and CDR2 are SGDLS and YYNGEE. The CDR3 length is 14 residues. CDR3 nucleotide sequence: TGTGCCAGCAGCCCGCGGACAGGGGCCGGGGAGCTGTTTTTT. Protein product: CASSPRTGAGELFF.

The chain recombines TRBV7-9 with TRBJ2-3; 9 bases agree with TRBD2. The V gene's germline CDR1 is SEHNR and CDR2 FQNEAQ (reference sequence). J gave up 4 bases and V 4 bases, and 9 bases lay outside the gene matches. CDR3 size: 16 residues. The CDR3 DNA follows: TGTGCCAGCAGCTCACGTAGCGGGGGTCTGGCAGATACGCAGTATTTT. This encodes CASSSRSGGLADTQYF.

The chain recombines TRBV7-2 with TRBJ2-3; 7 nucleotides align to TRBD2. V lost 4 bases, J lost 5 bases, and 6 bases stayed unmatched. The CDR3 runs to 14 residues. Germline lookup yields CDR1 SGHTA and CDR2 FQGNSA. The CDR3: CASSSLGGVDTQYF. The CDR3 nucleotides are TGTGCCAGCAGCTCCCTGGGGGGGGTAGATACGCAGTATTTT.

J is TRBJ2-2 and V is TRBV9; 10 nucleotides align to TRBD1. The CDR3 totals 14 residues. Trimming at V came to 0 bases and at J to 7 bases, leaving 0 bases not matched to a gene. Germline assignment: CDR1 SGDLS and CDR2 YYNGEE. The CDR3 sequence: CASSVGTGGGELFF. DNA of the CDR3: TGTGCCAGCAGCGTAGGGACAGGGGGCGGGGAGCTGTTTTTT.

The chain links TRBV7-8 to TRBJ1-5; the D is unclear. CDR1 and CDR2 (germline): SGHVS, FQNEAQ. The V and J ends lost 2 bases and 0 bases respectively, with 11 bases between them. This CDR3 has 16 residues. CDR3 sequence (DNA): TGTGCCAGCAGCTTATCGTCAGGAGGTAGCAATCAGCCCCAGCATTTT. As protein: CASSLSSGGSNQPQHF.

This clone was counted between two and nine times. This sequence joins TRBV7-2 and TRBJ1-2, with 10 bases that match TRBD1. The germline V gene has CDR1 SGHTA and CDR2 FQGNSA. CDR3 size: 15 residues. V was pared by 6 bases and J by 6 bases, with 10 bases of the junction left unmatched. CDR3 protein: CASRPAATGGHGYTF. The CDR3 nucleotides are TGTGCCAGCAGGCCCGCCGCGACAGGGGGCCATGGCTACACCTTC.